The present TCR beta chain was sequenced within a study of Ad26.COV2.S vaccination and SARS-CoV-2 variants. Data came from immunoSEQ multiplex PCR; TCRdb stores just in-frame clones and leaves some out. The repertoire holds approximately 500,000 clones, roughly nine tenths seen once, with roughly 13% in the top ten. Treatment of the sample: roughly 18 received Ad26.COV2.S at low or high dose, single or two shots; 5 received placebo; per-sample allocation not given. Sampling was done on day 63 after the first vaccine or placebo injection. The CDR3 consists of 13 residues. The germline V and J ends were trimmed by 5 bases and 2 bases, with 9 bases remaining between them. From germline, CDR1 is MDHEN and CDR2 SYDVKM.

The chain joins TRBV28 to TRBJ1-2; D unclear. The sequencing used peripheral blood, collected in a trial of Ad26.COV2.S vaccine versus placebo. The source is a person aged 18-60 years who received the Ad26.COV2.S COVID-19 vaccine or a placebo. CDR3 coding DNA: TGTGCCAGCAGTCCCACGGGAAACTATGGCTACACCTTC. It is translated as CASSPTGNYGYTF.